Shown below are 30 T cell receptor beta chains from a single sample sequenced in a study of PD-1 blockade in classical Hodgkin lymphoma. The data were produced by immunoSEQ multiplex PCR, yet TCRdb's version contains in-frame clones alone and is incomplete. This sample carries about 150,000 clones, around four fifths of them seen once, and the ten largest clones take about 9.3%. Autologous stem cell transplantation was followed by relapse in every patient, and brentuximab vedotin exposure varied. The specimen comprised peripheral blood mononuclear cells (PBMCs), sampled before the second cycle of nivolumab. These receptors all stem from a human donor with classical Hodgkin lymphoma.

This chain connects TRBV4-3 to TRBJ2-7; TRBD2 agrees at 11 bases. CDR1 LGHNA and CDR2 YSLEER come from the germline V gene. The CDR3 sequence is 15 residues long. V gave up 0 bases and J gave up 4 bases; unmatched junction bases: 2. The CDR3 protein is CASSQDLAGGYEQYF. CDR3 sequence (DNA): TGCGCCAGCAGCCAAGATCTAGCGGGGGGTTACGAGCAGTACTTC.

The rearrangement joins TRBV7-9 to TRBJ1-5; 8 positions match TRBD1. Germline CDR1 reads SEHNR; CDR2 reads FQNEAQ (reference sequence). Germline trimming cut 1 base from V and 1 base from J; bases unmatched to any gene: 0. This CDR3 is 15 amino acids long. The CDR3 DNA follows: TGTGCCAGCAGCTTAGGACAGGGGAGCAATCAGCCCCAGCATTTT. It is translated as CASSLGQGSNQPQHF. Complete variable domain (other parts from reference TRBV7-9 and TRBJ1-5): DTGVSQNPRHKITKRGQNVTFRCDPISEHNRLYWYRQTLGQGPEFLTYFQNEAQLEKSRLLSDRFSAERPKGSFSTLEIQRTEQGDSAMYLCASSLGQGSNQPQHFGDGTRLSIL.

This clone has just one count. The chain joins TRBV27 to TRBJ2-7; TRBD1 agrees at 10 bases. Losses at the gene ends were 7 bases for V and 8 bases for J; bases not matched to a gene: 11. Looked up from germline, CDR1 is MNHEY and CDR2 is SMNVEV (reference sequence). The CDR3 loop spans 14 amino acids. The CDR3 DNA is TGTGCCAGCACCCCCGGGACAGGGGCGTTTAAGCAGTACTTC. Protein sequence: CASTPGTGAFKQYF.

The chain is built from TRBV28 and TRBJ2-7, with 10 nucleotides matching TRBD1. J lost 3 bases, V lost 8 bases, and 10 bases had no gene match. Germline V gene sequence: CDR1 MDHEN, CDR2 SYDVKM. The CDR3 loop spans 15 amino acids. CDR3 in DNA: TGTGCCAGCGAGGGGCTGGGACAGGGGTTCTACGAGCAGTACTTC. Translation: CASEGLGQGFYEQYF.

This clone was picked up one time. This chain uses TRBV29-1 with TRBJ1-4, with D unresolved. V shed 4 bases and J shed 6 bases, with 12 bases lying between them. From germline, CDR1 is SQVTM and CDR2 ANQGSEA. This CDR3 is built from 13 residues. The CDR3 DNA is TGCAGCGTTGTAGGGCAGAGCGATGAAAAACTGTTTTTT. Its translation: CSVVGQSDEKLFF.

CDR3 amino acids: CASSKVEPQNYSNQPQHF. The DNA for the CDR3 is TGCGCCAGCAGCAAAGTGGAACCCCAGAATTATAGCAATCAGCCCCAGCATTTT. The chain employs TRBV5-1 and TRBJ1-5; D not resolved. The germline V gene has CDR1 SGHRS and CDR2 YFSETQ. The CDR3 is 18 residues long. V lost 4 bases, J lost 0 bases, and 20 bases lay in between.

This clone has only one observation. CDR3 in DNA: TGTGCCAGCAGTATGGCGAGCGGGAGAGGGACCTACGAGCAGTACTTC. Amino acids: CASSMASGRGTYEQYF. The chain is built from TRBV28 and TRBJ2-7; TRBD2 aligns across 8 bases. CDR1 is MDHEN, CDR2 SYDVKM, per germline. The CDR3 runs to 16 residues. The V segment lost 5 bases and the J segment 2 bases; nucleotides outside the gene matches: 11.

The chain is built from TRBV19 and TRBJ2-3; D may be TRBD1 (6 bases). CDR3 length: 14 residues. Germline V gene sequence: CDR1 LNHDA, CDR2 SQIVND (reference sequence). Trimming removed 10 bases at V and 0 bases at J, with 14 bases between. This CDR3 reads CATGQQASTDTQYF. The CDR3 coding sequence is TGTGCCACAGGACAGCAAGCCAGCACAGATACGCAGTATTTT.

J is TRBJ2-1 and V is TRBV5-4; no definite D call. Trimming cost V 1 base and J 6 bases, with 8 bases left between them. Germline CDR1 and CDR2: SGHNT and YYREEE (reference sequence). The length of the CDR3 is 13 residues. This chain's CDR3 is CASSLTRANEQFF. CDR3 DNA sequence: TGTGCCAGCAGCTTGACAAGGGCCAATGAGCAGTTCTTC. Full variable domain (missing parts from reference TRBV5-4 and TRBJ2-1): ETGVTQSPTHLIKTRGQQVTLRCSSQSGHNTVSWYQQALGQGPQFIFQYYREEENGRGNFPPRFSGLQFPNYSSELNVNALELDDSALYLCASSLTRANEQFFGPGTRLTVL.

V usage is TRBV10-3 and J usage is TRBJ1-1; 7 bases agree with TRBD1. The ends lost 4 bases at V and 6 bases at J; junction bases unmatched: 8. The CDR3 is 14 residues long. CDR1 is ENHRY, CDR2 SYGVKD, per germline. The CDR3 sequence is CAISVTGQAAEAFF. The CDR3 DNA is TGTGCCATCAGTGTTACAGGACAGGCTGCTGAAGCTTTCTTT.

This clone was seen only a few times. CDR3 loop: CASSEEAVGSMQYF. CDR3 in DNA: TGTGCCAGCAGTGAAGAGGCCGTTGGGTCGATGCAGTATTTT. The chain joins TRBV2 to TRBJ2-3; D not certain. The germline V and J ends were trimmed by 1 base and 11 bases, with 16 bases remaining between them. Germline CDR1 SNHLY, CDR2 FYNNEI. The CDR3 has 14 residues.

The J gene is TRBJ2-3, the V gene TRBV10-3; possible D gene TRBD1, 5 bases. Germline V lookup: CDR1 ENHRY, CDR2 SYGVKD. The V end lost 0 bases, the J end lost 1 base, and 11 bases lay between the germline ends. The CDR3 consists of 16 residues. The chain's CDR3 is CAISESWGAGTDTQYF. The DNA for the CDR3 is TGTGCCATCAGTGAGTCGTGGGGCGCGGGCACAGATACGCAGTATTTT.

The chain employs TRBV6-1 and TRBJ1-5; tentatively, D is TRBD1 (5 bases). With 2 bases removed from V and 4 bases from J, the gap between germline ends came to 9 bases. The CDR3 totals 14 residues. The germline gives CDR1 MNHNS, CDR2 SASEGT. The CDR3 loop is CASSEMTVNQPQHF. CDR3 DNA: TGTGCCAGCAGTGAAATGACAGTTAATCAGCCCCAGCATTTT.

The chain is built from TRBV7-9 and TRBJ1-1; weak D call: TRBD1 (6 bases). V dropped 8 bases and J dropped 5 bases, with 18 bases sitting between them. CDR1 SEHNR and CDR2 FQNEAQ come from the germline V gene (reference sequence). The CDR3 runs to 14 residues. Here the CDR3 reads CASGRRGGETEAFF. The CDR3, as DNA: TGTGCCAGCGGTCGAAGAGGGGGAGAGACTGAAGCTTTCTTT.

This clone was observed a few times. The gene calls are TRBV25-1 and TRBJ2-7; D is unresolved. The CDR3 sequence is 14 residues long. The germline V gene has CDR1 MGHDK and CDR2 SYGVNS. V lost 5 bases to trimming and J lost 3 bases, with 14 bases between them. As DNA, the CDR3 is TGTGCCAGCAGTCCTCGGGCCCTCGGCTACGAGCAGTACTTC. This codes for CASSPRALGYEQYF.

V usage is TRBV28 and J usage is TRBJ1-4; D is possibly TRBD1 (6 bases). Germline V gene lookup returns CDR1 MDHEN and CDR2 SYDVKM. The CDR3 contains 14 residues. V shed 6 bases and J shed 2 bases, with 10 bases lying between them. The CDR3, as DNA: TGTGCCAGCAGATACAGGGTCACTAATGAAAAACTGTTTTTT. It specifies CASRYRVTNEKLFF.

The chain employs TRBV4-1 and TRBJ2-3, with 9 bases identical to TRBD2. CDR3 size: 15 residues. Germline CDR1 and CDR2: MGHRA and YSYEKL. The ends lost 4 bases at V and 5 bases at J; junction bases unmatched: 7. The CDR3 region has the DNA TGCGCCAGCAGCCTGACTAGCGGTCGGCAAGATACGCAGTATTTT. This translates into CASSLTSGRQDTQYF.

The chain couples TRBV7-9 to TRBJ1-2; 10 nucleotides agree with TRBD1. Looked up from germline, CDR1 is SEHNR and CDR2 is FQNEAQ (reference sequence). This CDR3 is 14 amino acids long. Trimming took 3 bases from V and 3 from J; bases not matched to a gene: 1. CDR3 residues: CASSLGTGDYGYTF. For the CDR3, the DNA is TGTGCCAGCAGCTTGGGGACAGGGGACTATGGCTACACCTTC.

This clone was observed a few times. This sequence joins TRBV5-1 and TRBJ2-1; possibly TRBD1 or TRBD2 for D (5 bases each). The germline V gene encodes CDR1 SGHRS and CDR2 YFSETQ. The ends were cut back, 2 bases at V and 9 bases at J, with 12 bases in the middle. The CDR3 is 13 residues long. CDR3 sequence (DNA): TGCGCCAGCAGCTTCGGGGCGACTGGTGAGCAGTTCTTC. As protein: CASSFGATGEQFF.

The rearrangement links TRBV6-5 to TRBJ1-1, with D maybe TRBD1 (5 bases). This CDR3 is 15 amino acids long. Trimming took 3 bases from V and 3 from J, leaving 14 bases between them. CDR1 MNHEY and CDR2 SVGAGI come from the germline V gene. The CDR3 sequence is CASSYSRGWYTEAFF. The CDR3 DNA reads TGTGCCAGCAGTTATTCGAGGGGTTGGTACACTGAAGCTTTCTTT.

The V call is TRBV28, the J call TRBJ2-6; TRBD1 aligns across 8 bases. CDR3 length: 17 amino acids. Germline CDR1 and CDR2: MDHEN and SYDVKM. V lost 4 bases and J lost 2; bases outside the gene matches: 7. The CDR3 sequence: CASSYRGATPGANVLTF. The CDR3 nucleotides are TGTGCCAGCAGTTACAGGGGGGCGACTCCTGGGGCCAACGTCCTGACTTTC.

The sample holds one count of this clone. CDR3 DNA: TGTGCCAGCAGGCCCGTTTGGAACACTGAAGCTTTCTTT. Translation: CASRPVWNTEAFF. The chain recombines TRBV7-9 with TRBJ1-1; D gene ambiguous. The CDR3 has 13 amino acids. Germline CDR1 is SEHNR and CDR2 is FQNEAQ (reference sequence). The ends were cut back, 6 bases at V and 1 base at J, with 9 bases in the middle.

This clone has a handful of counts. This rearrangement joins TRBV5-1 to TRBJ2-5; D is unclear. Germline values: CDR1 SGHRS, CDR2 YFSETQ. CDR3 length: 16 residues. Trimming removed 0 bases from V and 1 base from J, with 13 bases in between. The CDR3, as DNA: TGCGCCAGCAGCTTGGCACGTCTGGGGTCCCAAGAGACCCAGTACTTC. Translation: CASSLARLGSQETQYF.

Only a few counts were recorded for this clone. The chain is built from TRBV19 and TRBJ1-6; 7 nucleotides agree with TRBD1. Germline CDR1 reads LNHDA; CDR2 reads SQIVND (reference sequence). The length of the CDR3 is 14 residues. Trimming at V came to 5 bases and at J to 5 bases, leaving 3 bases not matched to a gene. The CDR3 DNA follows: TGTGCCAGTAGTCGACAGGGAGATAATTCACCCCTCCACTTT. Protein: CASSRQGDNSPLHF. The variable domain in full, with the rest retrieved from reference TRBV19 and TRBJ1-6, is DGGITQSPKYLFRKEGQNVTLSCEQNLNHDAMYWYRQDPGQGLRLIYYSQIVNDFQKGDIAEGYSVSREKKESFPLTVTSAQKNPTAFYLCASSRQGDNSPLHFGNGTRLTVT.

V gene TRBV10-3 combines with J gene TRBJ2-5; tentative D call: TRBD2 (5 bases). The CDR3 sequence is 14 residues long. Between the trimmed V and J ends, which lost 7 bases and 0 bases, there was a span of 12 bases. The germline V gene encodes CDR1 ENHRY and CDR2 SYGVKD. CDR3 sequence reads: CAIIRGQDQETQYF. CDR3 sequence (DNA): TGTGCCATCATCCGAGGGCAGGACCAAGAGACCCAGTACTTC.

The chain is built from TRBV6-5 and TRBJ2-1; D uncertain. Per the germline V gene, CDR1 is MNHEY and CDR2 is SVGAGI. V lost 6 bases and J 0 bases, leaving 9 bases between the germline ends. This CDR3 has 14 amino acids. CDR3: CASSNYISYNEQFF. CDR3 coding DNA: TGTGCCAGCAGCAACTACATCTCCTACAATGAGCAGTTCTTC.

Concerning this clone: Other DNA sequences within the sample encode an identical CDR3. The DNA for the CDR3 is TGTGCCAGTAAAGGGAGCAGCACAGATACGCAGTATTTT. Translating gives CASKGSSTDTQYF. This sequence joins TRBV27 and TRBJ2-3; possible D gene TRBD2, 5 bases. Germline lookup yields CDR1 MNHEY and CDR2 SMNVEV (reference sequence). The V end lost 9 bases, the J end lost 0 bases, and 10 bases lay between the germline ends. The CDR3 is made up of 13 amino acids.

The chain joins TRBV6-5 to TRBJ2-7; no definite D call. The CDR3 runs to 12 residues. Germline CDR1 is MNHEY and CDR2 is SVGAGI. The V and J ends lost 5 bases and 8 bases respectively, with 13 bases between them. CDR3 DNA: TGTGCCAGCAGTACCCAACAGACTCAGCAGTACTTC. Translated, it gives CASSTQQTQQYF.

J is TRBJ1-3 and V is TRBV19; tentatively, D is TRBD1 (6 bases). This CDR3 contains 14 residues. Germline V CDR1 and CDR2: LNHDA, SQIVND (reference sequence). Trimming stripped 6 bases from V and 2 bases from J, with 11 bases between. For the CDR3, the DNA is TGTGCCAGTAGCCTACAGGGAACTGGAAACACCATATATTTT. Translation: CASSLQGTGNTIYF.

The chain carries TRBV5-1 and TRBJ1-1, with D uncertain. Trimming took 4 bases from V and 3 from J, leaving 10 bases between them. This CDR3 has 13 amino acids. CDR1 is SGHRS and CDR2 is YFSETQ in the germline V gene. This CDR3 reads CASSPRADTEAFF. CDR3 coding DNA: TGCGCCAGCAGCCCCCGGGCCGACACTGAAGCTTTCTTT.